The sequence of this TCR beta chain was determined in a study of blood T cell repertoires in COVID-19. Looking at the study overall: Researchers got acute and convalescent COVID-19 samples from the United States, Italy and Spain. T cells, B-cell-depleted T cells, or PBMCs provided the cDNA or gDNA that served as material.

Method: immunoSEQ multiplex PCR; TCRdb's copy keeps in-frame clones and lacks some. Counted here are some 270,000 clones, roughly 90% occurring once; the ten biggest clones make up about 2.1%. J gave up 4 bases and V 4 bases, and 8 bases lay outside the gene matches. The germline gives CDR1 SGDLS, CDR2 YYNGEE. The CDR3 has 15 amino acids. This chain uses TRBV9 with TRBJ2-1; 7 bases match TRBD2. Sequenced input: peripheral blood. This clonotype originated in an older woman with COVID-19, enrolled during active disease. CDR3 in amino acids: CASSLGRGLYNEQFF. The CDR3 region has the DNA TGTGCCAGCAGCCTAGGGAGGGGTCTATACAATGAGCAGTTCTTC.